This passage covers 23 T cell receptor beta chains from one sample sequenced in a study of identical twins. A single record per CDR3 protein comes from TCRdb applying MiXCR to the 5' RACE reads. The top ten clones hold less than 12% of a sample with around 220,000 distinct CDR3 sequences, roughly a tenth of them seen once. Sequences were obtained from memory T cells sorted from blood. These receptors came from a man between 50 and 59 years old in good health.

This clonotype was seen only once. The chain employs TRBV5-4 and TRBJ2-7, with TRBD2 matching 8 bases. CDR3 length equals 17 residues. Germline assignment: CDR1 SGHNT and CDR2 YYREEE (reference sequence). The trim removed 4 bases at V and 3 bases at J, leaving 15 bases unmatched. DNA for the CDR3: TGTGCCAGCAGCCCGGCCTCTCGGGCGGGAGGTAGCTACGAGCAGTACTTC. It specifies CASSPASRAGGSYEQYF.

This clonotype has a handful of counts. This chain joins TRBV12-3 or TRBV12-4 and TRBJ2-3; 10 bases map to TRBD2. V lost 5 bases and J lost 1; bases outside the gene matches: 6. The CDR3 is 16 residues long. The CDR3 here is CASSPHSGRRTDTQYF. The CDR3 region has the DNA TGTGCCAGCAGTCCCCATAGCGGGAGGCGCACAGATACGCAGTATTTT.

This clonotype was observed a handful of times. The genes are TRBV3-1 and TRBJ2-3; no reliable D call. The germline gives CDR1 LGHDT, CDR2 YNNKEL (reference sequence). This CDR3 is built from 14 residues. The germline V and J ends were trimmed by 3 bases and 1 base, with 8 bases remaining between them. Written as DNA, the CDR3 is TGTGCCAGCAGCCAGATAGTGCGCACAGATACGCAGTATTTT. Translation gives CASSQIVRTDTQYF.

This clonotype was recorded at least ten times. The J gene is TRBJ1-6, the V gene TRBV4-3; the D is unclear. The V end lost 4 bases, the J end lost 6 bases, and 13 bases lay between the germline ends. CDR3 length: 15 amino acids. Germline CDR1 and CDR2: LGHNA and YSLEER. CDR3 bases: TGCGCCAGCAGCCGGACCATGGACGGTAATTCACCCCTCCACTTT. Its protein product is CASSRTMDGNSPLHF.

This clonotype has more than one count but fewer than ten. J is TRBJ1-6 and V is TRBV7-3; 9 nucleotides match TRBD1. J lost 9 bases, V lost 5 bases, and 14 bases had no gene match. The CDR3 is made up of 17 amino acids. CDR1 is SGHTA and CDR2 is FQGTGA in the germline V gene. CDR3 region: CASSGPPGTGICSPLHF. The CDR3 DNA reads TGTGCCAGCAGCGGACCCCCCGGGACAGGGATTTGTTCACCCCTCCACTTT. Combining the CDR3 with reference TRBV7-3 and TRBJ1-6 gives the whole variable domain GAGVSQTPSNKVTEKGKYVELRCDPISGHTALYWYRQSLGQGPEFLIYFQGTGAADDSGLPNDRFFAVRPEGSVSTLKIQRTERGDSAVYLCASSGPPGTGICSPLHFGNGTRLTVT.

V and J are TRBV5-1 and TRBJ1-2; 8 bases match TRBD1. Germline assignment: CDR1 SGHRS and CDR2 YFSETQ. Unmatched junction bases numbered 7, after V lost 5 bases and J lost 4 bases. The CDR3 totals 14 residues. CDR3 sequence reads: CASRSGTGGYGYTF. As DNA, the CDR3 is TGCGCCAGCAGATCCGGGACAGGCGGCTATGGCTACACCTTC.

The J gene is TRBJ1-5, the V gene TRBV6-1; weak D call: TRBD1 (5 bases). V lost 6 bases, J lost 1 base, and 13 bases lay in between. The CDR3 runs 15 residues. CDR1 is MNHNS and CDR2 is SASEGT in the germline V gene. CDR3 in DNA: TGTGCCAGCAGGCAAGGGGAGCTGAGCAATCAGCCCCAGCATTTT. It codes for CASRQGELSNQPQHF.

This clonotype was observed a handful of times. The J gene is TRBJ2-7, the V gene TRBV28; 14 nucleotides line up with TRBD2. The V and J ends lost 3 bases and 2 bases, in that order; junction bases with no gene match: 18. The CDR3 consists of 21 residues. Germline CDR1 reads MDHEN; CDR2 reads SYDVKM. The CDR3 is CASSFPSRDSEGLAGAYEQYF. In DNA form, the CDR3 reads TGTGCCAGCAGTTTTCCCTCACGGGACAGCGAGGGACTAGCGGGAGCCTACGAGCAGTACTTC.

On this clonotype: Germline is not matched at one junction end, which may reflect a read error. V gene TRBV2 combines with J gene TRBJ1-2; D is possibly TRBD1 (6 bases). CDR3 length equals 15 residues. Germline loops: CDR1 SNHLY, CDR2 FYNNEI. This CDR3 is CTSRGHRASNYGYTF. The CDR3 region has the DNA TGTACCAGCAGAGGCCACAGGGCCTCTAACTATGGCTACACCTTC.

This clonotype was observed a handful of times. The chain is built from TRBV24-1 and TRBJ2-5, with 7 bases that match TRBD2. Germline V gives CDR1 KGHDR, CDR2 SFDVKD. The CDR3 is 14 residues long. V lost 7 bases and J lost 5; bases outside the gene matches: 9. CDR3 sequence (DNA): TGTGCCACCAGCCGCAGCGGGATTGGGGAGACCCAGTACTTC. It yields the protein CATSRSGIGETQYF.

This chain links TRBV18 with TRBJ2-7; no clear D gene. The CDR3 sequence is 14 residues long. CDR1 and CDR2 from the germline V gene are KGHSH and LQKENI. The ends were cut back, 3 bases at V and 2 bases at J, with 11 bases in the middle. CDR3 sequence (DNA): TGTGCCAGCTCACCCCGGGCCACTCCCTACGAGCAGTACTTC. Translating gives CASSPRATPYEQYF.

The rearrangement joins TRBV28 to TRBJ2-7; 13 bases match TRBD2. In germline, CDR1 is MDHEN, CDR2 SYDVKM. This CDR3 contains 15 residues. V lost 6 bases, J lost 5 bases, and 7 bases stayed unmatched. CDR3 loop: CASRPTSGRGHEQYF. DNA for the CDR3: TGTGCCAGCAGACCAACTAGCGGGAGGGGGCACGAGCAGTACTTC.

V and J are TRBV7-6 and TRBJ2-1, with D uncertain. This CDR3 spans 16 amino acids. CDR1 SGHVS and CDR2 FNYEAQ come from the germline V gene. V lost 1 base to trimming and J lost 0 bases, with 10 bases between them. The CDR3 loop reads CASSLELVSSYNEQFF. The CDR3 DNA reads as TGTGCCAGCAGCTTAGAGCTAGTTAGCTCCTACAATGAGCAGTTCTTC.

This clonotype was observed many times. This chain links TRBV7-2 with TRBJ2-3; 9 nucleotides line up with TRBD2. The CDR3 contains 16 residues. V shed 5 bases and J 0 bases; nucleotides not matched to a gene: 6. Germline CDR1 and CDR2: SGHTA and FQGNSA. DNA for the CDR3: TGTGCCAGCAGCCCCCAGAGCGGGAGGAGCACAGATACGCAGTATTTT. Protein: CASSPQSGRSTDTQYF.

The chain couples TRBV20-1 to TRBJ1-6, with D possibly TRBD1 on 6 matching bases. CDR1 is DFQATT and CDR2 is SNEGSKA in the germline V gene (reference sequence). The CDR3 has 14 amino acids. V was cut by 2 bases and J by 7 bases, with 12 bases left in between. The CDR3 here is CSARIAGENSPLHF. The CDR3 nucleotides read TGCAGTGCTAGAATTGCAGGGGAGAATTCACCCCTCCACTTT.

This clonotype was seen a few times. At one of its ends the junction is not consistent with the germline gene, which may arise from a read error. CDR3 nucleotides: TGTGCTAGTACCCTCGGGTCTTGGGCGAATCAGCCCCAGCATTTT. Its protein product is CASTLGSWANQPQHF. The genes are TRBV19 and TRBJ1-5; no reliable D call. Germline assignment: CDR1 LNHDA and CDR2 SQIVND (reference sequence). This CDR3 has 15 residues.

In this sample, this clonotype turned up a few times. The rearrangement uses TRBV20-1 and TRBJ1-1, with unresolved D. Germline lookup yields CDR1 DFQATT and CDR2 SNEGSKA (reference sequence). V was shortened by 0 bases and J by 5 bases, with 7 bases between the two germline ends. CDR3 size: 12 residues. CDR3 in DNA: TGCAGTGCTAGAGATACGGGGACTGAAGCTTTCTTT. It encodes CSARDTGTEAFF.

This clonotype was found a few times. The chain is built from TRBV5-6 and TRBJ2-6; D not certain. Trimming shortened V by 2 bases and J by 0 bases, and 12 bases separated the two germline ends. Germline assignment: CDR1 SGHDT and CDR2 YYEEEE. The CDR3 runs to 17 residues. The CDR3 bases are TGTGCCAGCAGCTTTATAGCACCGAGCTCTGGGGCCAACGTCCTGACTTTC. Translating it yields CASSFIAPSSGANVLTF.

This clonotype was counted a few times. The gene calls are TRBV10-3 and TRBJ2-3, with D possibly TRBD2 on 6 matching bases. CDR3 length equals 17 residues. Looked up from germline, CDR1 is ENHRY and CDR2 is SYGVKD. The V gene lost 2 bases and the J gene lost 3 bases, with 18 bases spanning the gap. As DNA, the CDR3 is TGTGCCATCAGTGAGAGGGCGACGGCCGGAGGGACAGATACGCAGTATTTT. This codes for CAISERATAGGTDTQYF.

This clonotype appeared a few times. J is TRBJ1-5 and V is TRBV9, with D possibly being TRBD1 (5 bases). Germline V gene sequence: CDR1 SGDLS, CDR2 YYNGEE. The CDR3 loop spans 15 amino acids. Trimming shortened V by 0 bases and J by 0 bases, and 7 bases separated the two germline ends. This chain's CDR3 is CASSVDGGSNQPQHF. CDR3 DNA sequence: TGTGCCAGCAGCGTAGATGGGGGTAGCAATCAGCCCCAGCATTTT.

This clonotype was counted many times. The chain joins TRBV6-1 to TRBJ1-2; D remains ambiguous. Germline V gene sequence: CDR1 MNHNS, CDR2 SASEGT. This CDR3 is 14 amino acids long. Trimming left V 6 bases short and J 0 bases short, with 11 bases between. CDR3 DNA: TGTGCCAGCAGCCCCGGGAGATCTAACTATGGCTACACCTTC. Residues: CASSPGRSNYGYTF.

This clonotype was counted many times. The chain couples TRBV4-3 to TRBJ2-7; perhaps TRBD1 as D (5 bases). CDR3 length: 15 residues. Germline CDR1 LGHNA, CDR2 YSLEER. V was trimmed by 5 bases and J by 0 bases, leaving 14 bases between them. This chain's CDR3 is CASSFGVQVSYEQYF. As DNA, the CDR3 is TGCGCCAGCAGCTTCGGCGTACAGGTCTCCTACGAGCAGTACTTC.

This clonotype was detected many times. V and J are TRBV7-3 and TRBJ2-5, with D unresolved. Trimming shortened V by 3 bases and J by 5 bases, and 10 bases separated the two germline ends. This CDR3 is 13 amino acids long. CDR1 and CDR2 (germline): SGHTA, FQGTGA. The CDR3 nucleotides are TGTGCCAGCAGCTTTGGTGAACGGGAGACCCAGTACTTC. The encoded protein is CASSFGERETQYF.